The present T cell receptor (beta chain) was sequenced within a study of blood T cells in healthy people across ages. CDR1 and CDR2 from the germline V gene are SEHNR and FQNEAQ (reference sequence). The CDR3 runs to 16 residues. Concerning this clonotype itself: An end of the junction does not agree with germline; a read error may underlie this.

A second PCR, run for about 7 to 11 cycles, used a sample-barcoded 5' primer plus a J-beta primer mix. TCRdb ran MiXCR on the 5' RACE reads and lists one entry per CDR3 protein. Of hundreds of thousands of distinct CDR3 sequences listed, around 50% are singletons. The clonotype comes from a woman of 80 years or more in good health. The sample taken for sequencing was blood. This chain uses TRBV7-9 with TRBJ2-1; TRBD2 agrees at 8 bases. CDR3 residues: CASSPSGGGYYDEQFF. DNA for the CDR3: TGTGCCAGCAGCCCAAGCGGGGGTGGCTACTACGATGAGCAGTTCTTC.